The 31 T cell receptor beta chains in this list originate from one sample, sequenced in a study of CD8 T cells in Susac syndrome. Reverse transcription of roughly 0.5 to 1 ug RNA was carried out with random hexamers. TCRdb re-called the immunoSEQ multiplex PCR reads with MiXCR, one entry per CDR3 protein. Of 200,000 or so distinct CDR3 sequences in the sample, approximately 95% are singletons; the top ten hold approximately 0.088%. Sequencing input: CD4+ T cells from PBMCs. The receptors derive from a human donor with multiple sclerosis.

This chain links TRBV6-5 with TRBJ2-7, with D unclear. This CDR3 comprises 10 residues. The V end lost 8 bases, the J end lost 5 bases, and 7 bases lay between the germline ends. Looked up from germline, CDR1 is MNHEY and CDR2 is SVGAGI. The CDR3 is CASGRNEQYF. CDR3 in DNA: TGTGCCAGCGGCCGGAACGAGCAGTACTTC.

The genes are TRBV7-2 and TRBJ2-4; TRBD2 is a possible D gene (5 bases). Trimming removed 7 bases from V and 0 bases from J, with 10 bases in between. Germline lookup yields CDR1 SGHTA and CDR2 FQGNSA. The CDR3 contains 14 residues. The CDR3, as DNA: TGTGCCAGCAAGAGGACTGAAGCCAAAAACATTCAGTACTTC. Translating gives CASKRTEAKNIQYF.

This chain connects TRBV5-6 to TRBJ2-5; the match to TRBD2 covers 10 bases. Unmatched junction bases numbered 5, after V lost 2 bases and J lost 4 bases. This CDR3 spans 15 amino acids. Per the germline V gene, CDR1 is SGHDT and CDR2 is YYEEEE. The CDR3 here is CASSLERGGRETQYF. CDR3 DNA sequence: TGTGCCAGCAGCTTAGAGCGGGGGGGACGAGAGACCCAGTACTTC.

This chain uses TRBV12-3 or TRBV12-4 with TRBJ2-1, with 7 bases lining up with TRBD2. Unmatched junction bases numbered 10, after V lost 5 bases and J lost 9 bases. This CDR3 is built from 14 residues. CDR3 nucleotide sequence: TGTGCCAGCAGTCTGGGGGGGGACCTCATTGAGCAGTTCTTC. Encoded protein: CASSLGGDLIEQFF.

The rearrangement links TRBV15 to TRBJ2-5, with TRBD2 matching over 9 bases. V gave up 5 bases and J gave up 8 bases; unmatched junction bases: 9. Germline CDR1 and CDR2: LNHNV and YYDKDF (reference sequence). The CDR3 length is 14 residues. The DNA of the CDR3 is TGTGCCACCAGCTCGGCTAGCGGGGTAATAACCCAGTACTTC. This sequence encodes CATSSASGVITQYF.

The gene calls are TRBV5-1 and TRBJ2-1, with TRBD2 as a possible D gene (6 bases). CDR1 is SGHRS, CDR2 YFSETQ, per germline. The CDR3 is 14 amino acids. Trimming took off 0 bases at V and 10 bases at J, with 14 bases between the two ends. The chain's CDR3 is CASSLETEGGEQFF. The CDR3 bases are TGCGCCAGCAGCTTGGAAACGGAGGGCGGCGAGCAGTTCTTC.

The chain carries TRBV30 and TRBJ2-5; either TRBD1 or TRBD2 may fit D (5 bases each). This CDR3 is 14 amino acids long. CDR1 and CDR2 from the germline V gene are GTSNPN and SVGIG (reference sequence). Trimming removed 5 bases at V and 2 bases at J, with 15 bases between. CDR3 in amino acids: CAWLLGTDQETQYF. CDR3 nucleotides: TGTGCCTGGCTACTCGGGACGGATCAAGAGACCCAGTACTTC.

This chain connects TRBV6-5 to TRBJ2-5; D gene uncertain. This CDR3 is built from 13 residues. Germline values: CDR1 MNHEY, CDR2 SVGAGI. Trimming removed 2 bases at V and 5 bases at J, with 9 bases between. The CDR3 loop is CASSYGTRETQYF. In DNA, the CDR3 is TGTGCCAGCAGTTACGGAACTCGGGAGACCCAGTACTTC.

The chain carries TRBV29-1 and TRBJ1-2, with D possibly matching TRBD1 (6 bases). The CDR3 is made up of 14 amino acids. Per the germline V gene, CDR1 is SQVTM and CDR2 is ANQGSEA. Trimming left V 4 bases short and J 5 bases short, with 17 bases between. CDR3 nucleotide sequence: TGCAGCGTTGTTGGTACAGGGAAGGGATATGGCTACACCTTC. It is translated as CSVVGTGKGYGYTF.

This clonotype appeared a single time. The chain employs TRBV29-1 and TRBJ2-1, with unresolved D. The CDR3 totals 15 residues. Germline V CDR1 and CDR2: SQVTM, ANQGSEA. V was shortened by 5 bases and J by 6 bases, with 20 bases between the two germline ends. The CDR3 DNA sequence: TGCAGCGTTACCATACAGTTTGGGGTATTCAATGAGCAGTTCTTC. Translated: CSVTIQFGVFNEQFF.

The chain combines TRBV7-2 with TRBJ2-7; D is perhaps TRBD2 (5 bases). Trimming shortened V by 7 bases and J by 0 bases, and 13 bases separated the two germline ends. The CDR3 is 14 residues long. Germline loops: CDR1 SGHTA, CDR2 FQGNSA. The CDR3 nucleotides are TGTGCCAGCACTAAGGACTGGAGCTCCTACGAGCAGTACTTC. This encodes CASTKDWSSYEQYF.

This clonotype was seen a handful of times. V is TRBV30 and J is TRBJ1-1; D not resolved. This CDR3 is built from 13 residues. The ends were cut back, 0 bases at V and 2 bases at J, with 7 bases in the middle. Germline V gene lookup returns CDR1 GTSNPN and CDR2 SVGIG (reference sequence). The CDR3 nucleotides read TGTGCCTGGAGTGTCCAGTCAAACACTGAAGCTTTCTTT. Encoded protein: CAWSVQSNTEAFF.

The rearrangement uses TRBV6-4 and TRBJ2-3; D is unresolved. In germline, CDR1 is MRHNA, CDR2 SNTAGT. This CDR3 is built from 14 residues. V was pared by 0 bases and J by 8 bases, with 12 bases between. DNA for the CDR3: TGTGCCAGCAGTGACTCACCCAAGGGCTTTACGCAGTATTTT. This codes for CASSDSPKGFTQYF.

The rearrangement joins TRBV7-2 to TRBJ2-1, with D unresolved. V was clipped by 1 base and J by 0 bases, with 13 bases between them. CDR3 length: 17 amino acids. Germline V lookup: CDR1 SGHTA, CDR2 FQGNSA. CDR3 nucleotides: TGTGCCAGCAGCTTAGTCTTCCTCTCAAGCTCCTACAATGAGCAGTTCTTC. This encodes CASSLVFLSSSYNEQFF.

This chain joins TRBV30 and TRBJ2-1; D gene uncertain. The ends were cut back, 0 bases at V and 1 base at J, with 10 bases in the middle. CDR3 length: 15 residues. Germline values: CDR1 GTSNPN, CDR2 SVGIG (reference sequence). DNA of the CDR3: TGTGCCTGGAGTGTATCGGGCAAGTCCTACAATGAGCAGTTCTTC. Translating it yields CAWSVSGKSYNEQFF.

CDR3 region: CASSPSGSAEQYF. The DNA for the CDR3 is TGTGCCAGCAGCCCAAGCGGTTCTGCCGAGCAGTACTTC. The chain joins TRBV7-2 to TRBJ2-7; D possibly corresponds to TRBD2 (5 bases). CDR1 is SGHTA, CDR2 FQGNSA, per germline. CDR3 length: 13 amino acids. V gave up 5 bases and J gave up 6 bases, with 14 bases separating them.

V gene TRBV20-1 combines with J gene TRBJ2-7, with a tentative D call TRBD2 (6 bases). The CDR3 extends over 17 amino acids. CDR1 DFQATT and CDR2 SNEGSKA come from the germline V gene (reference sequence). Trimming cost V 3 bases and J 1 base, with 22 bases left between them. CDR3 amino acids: CSASPDFPGGFSYEQYF. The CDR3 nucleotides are TGCAGTGCTAGTCCGGATTTCCCCGGAGGGTTTTCCTACGAGCAGTACTTC.

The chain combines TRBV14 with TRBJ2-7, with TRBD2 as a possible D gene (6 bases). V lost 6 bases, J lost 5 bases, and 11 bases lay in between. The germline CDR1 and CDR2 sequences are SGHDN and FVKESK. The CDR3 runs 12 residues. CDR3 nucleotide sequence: TGTGCCAGCAGTCTGACTAGGAACGAGCAGTACTTC. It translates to CASSLTRNEQYF.

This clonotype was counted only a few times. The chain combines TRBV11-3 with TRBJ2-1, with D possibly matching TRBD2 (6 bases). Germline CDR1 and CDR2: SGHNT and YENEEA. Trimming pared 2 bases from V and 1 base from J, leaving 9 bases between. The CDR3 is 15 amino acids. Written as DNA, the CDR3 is TGTGCCAGCAGCTTATCAGGGAGGTCCTACAATGAGCAGTTCTTC. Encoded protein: CASSLSGRSYNEQFF.

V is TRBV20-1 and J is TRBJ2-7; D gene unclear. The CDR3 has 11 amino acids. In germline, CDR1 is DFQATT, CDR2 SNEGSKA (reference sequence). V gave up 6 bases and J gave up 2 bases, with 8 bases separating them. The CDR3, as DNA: TGCAGTGCCACGGCGGCCTACGAGCAGTACTTC. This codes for CSATAAYEQYF.

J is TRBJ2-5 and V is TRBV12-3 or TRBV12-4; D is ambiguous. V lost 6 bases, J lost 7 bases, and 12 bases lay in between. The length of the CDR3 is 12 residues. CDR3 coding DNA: TGTGCCAGCAGCCCGGATATGGGGACCCAGTACTTC. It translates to CASSPDMGTQYF.

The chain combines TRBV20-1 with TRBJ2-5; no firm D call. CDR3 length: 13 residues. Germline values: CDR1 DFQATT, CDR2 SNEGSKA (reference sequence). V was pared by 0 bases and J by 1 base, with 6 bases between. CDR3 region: CSAREEFQETQYF. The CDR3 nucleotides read TGCAGTGCTAGAGAAGAGTTCCAAGAGACCCAGTACTTC.

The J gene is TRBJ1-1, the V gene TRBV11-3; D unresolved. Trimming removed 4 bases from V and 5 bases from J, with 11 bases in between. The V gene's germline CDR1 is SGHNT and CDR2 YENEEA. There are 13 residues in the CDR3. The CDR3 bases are TGTGCCAGCAGCTCTGATAGTGAGACTGAAGCTTTCTTT. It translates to CASSSDSETEAFF.

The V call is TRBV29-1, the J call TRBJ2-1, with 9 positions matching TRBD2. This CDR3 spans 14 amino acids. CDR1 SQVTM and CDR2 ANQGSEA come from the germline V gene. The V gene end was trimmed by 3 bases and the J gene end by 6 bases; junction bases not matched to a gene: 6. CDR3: CSVEASGGINEQFF. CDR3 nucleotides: TGCAGCGTTGAGGCAAGCGGGGGGATCAATGAGCAGTTCTTC.

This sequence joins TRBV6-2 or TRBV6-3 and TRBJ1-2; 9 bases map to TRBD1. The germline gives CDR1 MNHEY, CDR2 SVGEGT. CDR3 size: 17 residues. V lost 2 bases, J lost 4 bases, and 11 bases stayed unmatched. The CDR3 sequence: CASSYAGTGSSGYGYTF. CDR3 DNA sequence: TGTGCCAGCAGTTACGCCGGGACAGGGTCGTCCGGCTATGGCTACACCTTC.

The CDR3 spells CATGSRGLYGYTF. As DNA, the CDR3 is TGTGCCACCGGGTCCCGCGGTCTCTATGGCTACACCTTC. V gene TRBV12-3 or TRBV12-4 combines with J gene TRBJ1-2; D gene uncertain. The CDR3 runs to 13 residues. V was shortened by 10 bases and J by 4 bases, with 16 bases between the two germline ends.

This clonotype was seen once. CDR3 nucleotide sequence: TGTGCCAGCAGCTTGGCTCTCGCAGGGTCGGGGGAGCAGTACTTC. Translated: CASSLALAGSGEQYF. The rearrangement links TRBV5-4 to TRBJ2-7; the D call may be TRBD1 or TRBD2 (5 bases each). The germline gives CDR1 SGHNT, CDR2 YYREEE (reference sequence). The germline V and J ends were trimmed by 0 bases and 7 bases, with 17 bases remaining between them. This CDR3 has 15 residues.

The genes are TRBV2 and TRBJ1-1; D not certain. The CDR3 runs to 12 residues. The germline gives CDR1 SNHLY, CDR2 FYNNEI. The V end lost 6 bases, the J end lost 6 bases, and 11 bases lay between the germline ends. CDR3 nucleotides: TGTGCCAGCAGGGGAACATACGCTGAAGCTTTCTTT. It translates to CASRGTYAEAFF.

The CDR3 bases are TGTGCCAGCAGTTCCGGGGGGGCCGCTTTTGGGACCCAGTACTTC. Translating gives CASSSGGAAFGTQYF. This chain links TRBV6-1 with TRBJ2-5; TRBD2 matches 8 bases. CDR3 length equals 15 residues. Germline V gene lookup returns CDR1 MNHNS and CDR2 SASEGT. The V and J ends lost 5 bases and 7 bases, in that order; junction bases with no gene match: 12.

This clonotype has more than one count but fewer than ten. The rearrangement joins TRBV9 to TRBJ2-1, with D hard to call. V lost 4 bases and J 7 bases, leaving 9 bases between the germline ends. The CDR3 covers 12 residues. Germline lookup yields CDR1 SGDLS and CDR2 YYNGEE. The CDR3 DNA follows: TGTGCCAGCAGCACCCAAAGAAATGAGCAGTTCTTC. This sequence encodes CASSTQRNEQFF.

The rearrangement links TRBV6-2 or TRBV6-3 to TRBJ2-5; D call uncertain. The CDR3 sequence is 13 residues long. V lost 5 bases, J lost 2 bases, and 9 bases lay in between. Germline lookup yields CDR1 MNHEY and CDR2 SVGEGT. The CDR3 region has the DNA TGTGCCAGCAGTCTCATGTTGCAAGAGACCCAGTACTTC. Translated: CASSLMLQETQYF.